This TCR beta chain stems from a study of blood T cell repertoires in COVID-19. Background on the study: Specimens from acute and convalescent COVID-19 originated in the United States, Italy and Spain. The analysed material was cDNA or gDNA that came from T cells, B-cell-depleted T cells, or PBMCs.

Trimming removed 6 bases from V and 8 bases from J; junction bases left unmatched: 9. The CDR3 contains 15 residues. The germline V gene encodes CDR1 KGHSH and CDR2 LQKENI. As originally analysed: Estimation of nucleated cell counts was performed using reference gene primer amplification. Sequencing used immunoSEQ multiplex PCR; TCRdb keeps in-frame clones, though not all of them. V and J calls and clone size are as listed in that table; D and trimming were resolved from the DNA. The data contain approximately 210,000 clones, 84% of them seen just once; the ten biggest clones take up 5% to 6.5%. The J gene is TRBJ2-1, the V gene TRBV18, with 11 bases lining up with TRBD1. This clonotype was sampled from a woman between 65 and 79 years old with active or convalescent COVID-19. Sequencing was done on a sample of peripheral blood. The CDR3 loop reads CASSPGTGGMDEQFF. DNA of the CDR3: TGTGCCAGCTCTCCCGGGACAGGGGGGATGGATGAGCAGTTCTTC.